This TCR beta chain is drawn from a study of blood T cell repertoires in COVID-19. In the study overall: PBMCs, B-cell-depleted T cells, or T cells were the source of the cDNA or gDNA that made up the material.

This clone was observed a handful of times. The CDR3 has 14 amino acids. Germline V gene lookup returns CDR1 MGHRA and CDR2 YSYEKL. With V trimmed by 8 bases and J by 2 bases, 6 bases remained unmatched. Measured with immunoSEQ multiplex PCR; TCRdb has only the in-frame clones, and not every one. The sample has roughly 200,000 clones, approximately 85% seen once. This clonotype was sampled from a human donor with active or convalescent COVID-19. The donor label of this sample is uncertain. This chain connects TRBV4-1 to TRBJ1-1; TRBD1 matches at 9 bases. Specimen: peripheral blood. Here the CDR3 reads CASQQGAVNTEAFF. The CDR3 DNA sequence: TGCGCCAGCCAACAGGGGGCGGTCAACACTGAAGCTTTCTTT.